This T cell receptor (beta chain) stems from a study of neurological immune-mediated disorders. TCRdb independently ran MiXCR on the 5' RACE reads; one entry per CDR3 protein. The sample lists some 78,000 distinct CDR3 sequences; roughly 4.8% were seen once. This clonotype was picked up many times. Germline V gene lookup returns CDR1 LNHNV and CDR2 YYDKDF (reference sequence). There are 15 residues in the CDR3. Germline trimming cut 8 bases from V and 2 bases from J; bases unmatched to any gene: 8. Sequenced input: PBMCs. The chain links TRBV15 to TRBJ2-1; 8 nucleotides line up with TRBD2. The receptor comes from a woman aged 25 to 39 with multiple sclerosis. The CDR3 spells CATLHNSGTYNEQFF. In DNA form, the CDR3 reads TGTGCCACCCTTCATAATAGCGGGACCTACAATGAGCAGTTCTTC.